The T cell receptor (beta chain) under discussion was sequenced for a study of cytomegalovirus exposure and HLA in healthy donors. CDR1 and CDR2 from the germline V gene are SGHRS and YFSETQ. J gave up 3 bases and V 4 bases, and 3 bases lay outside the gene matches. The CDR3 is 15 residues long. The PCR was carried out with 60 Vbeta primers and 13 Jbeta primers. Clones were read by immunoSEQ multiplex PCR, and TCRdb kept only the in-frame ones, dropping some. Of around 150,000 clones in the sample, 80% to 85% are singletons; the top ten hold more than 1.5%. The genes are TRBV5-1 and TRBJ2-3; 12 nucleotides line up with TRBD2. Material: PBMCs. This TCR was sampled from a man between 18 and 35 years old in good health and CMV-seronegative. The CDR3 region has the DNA TGCGCCAGCAGCCTGGGGACTAGCGGGACAGATACGCAGTATTTT. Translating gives CASSLGTSGTDTQYF.